This T cell receptor (beta chain) was obtained from a study of blood T cells in healthy people across ages. Then a second PCR, running about 7 to 11 cycles, was carried out with a sample-barcoded 5' primer and a J-beta primer mix. TCRdb used MiXCR to reprocess the 5' RACE reads, holding one entry per CDR3 protein. The sample holds 750,000 to 850,000 distinct CDR3 sequences; around 25% are singletons and the top ten take around 3.6%. This clonotype has more than one count but fewer than ten. The data also belong to a second study, concerning T cells of mothers and their children. As reported in that work: The people who donated were a few healthy Caucasian mothers and their six children. Second-PCR amplification with M1S added sample barcodes and 2-4 random nucleotides.

Sequencing input: blood. This clonotype was sampled from a boy younger than 18 in good health.

CDR3 amino acids: CASSSTMGGDEKLFF. The CDR3 DNA sequence: TGCGCCAGCAGCTCAACAATGGGGGGCGATGAAAAACTGTTTTTT. The gene calls are TRBV5-1 and TRBJ1-4, with D tentatively TRBD1 (6 bases). This CDR3 is 15 amino acids long. V lost 3 bases, J lost 6 bases, and 15 bases lay in between. Germline V lookup: CDR1 SGHRS, CDR2 YFSETQ.